This is a list of T cell receptor beta chains from one sample in a study of siplizumab effects on memory and regulatory T cells. Generated by immunoSEQ multiplex PCR, the TCRdb table keeps only in-frame clones and is missing some. The data show about 87,000 clones, around 94% seen once. Sample: non-Treg CD4+ T cells sorted from blood. The source of these receptors is a human donor in good health. Each CDR3 is given with its conserved first and last residue. A D gene is named only where the DNA matches it firmly. Some rows have no size entry. The others give once, few or many, or a class for an expanded clone.

cdr3_length,j_call,v_call,d_call,clone_size,cdr3_nt,cdr3_aa
14,TRBJ1-1,TRBV27,NA,NA,TGTGCCAGCAGTTTAAGGGGTAGGAACACTGAAGCTTTCTTT,CASSLRGRNTEAFF
11,TRBJ2-7,TRBV7-9,NA,NA,TGTGCCAGCAGCTTACAATCCGAGCAGTACTTC,CASSLQSEQYF
14,TRBJ1-3,TRBV5-4,NA,few,TGTGCCAGCAGCAAGCCAGACTCTGGAAACACCATATATTTT,CASSKPDSGNTIYF
16,TRBJ1-3,TRBV4-1,NA,NA,TGCGCCAGCAGCCAAGGATGGTGGGGCTCTGGAAACACCATATATTTT,CASSQGWWGSGNTIYF
14,TRBJ1-4,TRBV5-1,TRBD1,NA,TGCGCCAGCAGCCGCGGGACAGGGCCTGAAAAACTGTTTTTT,CASSRGTGPEKLFF
13,TRBJ2-7,TRBV6-4,TRBD1,NA,TGTGCCACCTCGACAGGGGGATACTACGAGCAGTACTTC,CATSTGGYYEQYF
17,TRBJ2-1,TRBV11-3,NA,NA,TGTGCCAGCAGCCCAGGACAGCTGGGGATCTCGAGCAATGAGCAGTTCTTC,CASSPGQLGISSNEQFF
17,TRBJ2-1,TRBV4-1,TRBD2,NA,TGCGCCAGCAGCCGAAAAGCCGGACTAGCGGGGGGGATTGAGCAGTTCTTC,CASSRKAGLAGGIEQFF
16,TRBJ2-1,TRBV21-1,NA,once,TGTGCCAGCAGCAGGAGGACAGGGGTCTCCTACAATGAGCAGTTCTTC,CASSRRTGVSYNEQFF
14,TRBJ2-1,TRBV27,NA,NA,TGTGCCAGCAGTCTCGGGACTCCAAACAATGAGCAGTTCTTC,CASSLGTPNNEQFF
14,TRBJ2-3,TRBV5-1,NA,once,TGCGCCAGCCGGGGATTTATTAGCACAGATACGCAGTATTTT,CASRGFISTDTQYF
15,TRBJ1-6,TRBV9,TRBD1,NA,TGTGCCAGCAGCGAGGGGGCAATGAAAAATTCACCCCTCCACTTT,CASSEGAMKNSPLHF
11,TRBJ2-5,TRBV20-1,NA,NA,TGCAGTGCTATGGGGCAAGAGACCCAGTACTTC,CSAMGQETQYF
13,TRBJ2-1,TRBV2,TRBD1,NA,TGTGCCAGCAGTGCCCACAGGGGGGTTGAGCAGTTCTTC,CASSAHRGVEQFF
15,TRBJ2-7,TRBV5-4,NA,NA,TGTGCCAGCAGCTCGGGGGTGGGTGGGGACCGCGAGCAGTACTTC,CASSSGVGGDREQYF
14,TRBJ1-1,TRBV5-1,TRBD1,NA,TGCGCCAGCAGCTACAGGGGGCCGCAGGCTGAAGCTTTCTTT,CASSYRGPQAEAFF
16,TRBJ2-1,TRBV5-6,TRBD1,NA,TGTGCCAGCAGCTTGGCCGGGACAGCAGCTATCAATGAGCAGTTCTTC,CASSLAGTAAINEQFF
15,TRBJ2-3,TRBV14,TRBD2,NA,TGTGCCAGCAGCCTTAGCGGGACTAGCACAGATACGCAGTATTTT,CASSLSGTSTDTQYF
12,TRBJ2-7,TRBV5-1,NA,NA,TGCGCCAGCAGCTTGGATGCTCAAGAGCAGTACTTC,CASSLDAQEQYF
13,TRBJ2-1,TRBV6-1,TRBD1,NA,TGTGCCAGCAGGAGAGACAGGGGATATGAGCAGTTCTTC,CASRRDRGYEQFF
15,TRBJ2-3,TRBV5-1,NA,few,TGCGCCAGCAGCTTAGGCGCGGGCGGCACAGATACGCAGTATTTT,CASSLGAGGTDTQYF
14,TRBJ2-5,TRBV7-2,NA,NA,TGTGCCAGCAGCCGTGACACGTACCAAGAGACCCAGTACTTC,CASSRDTYQETQYF
13,TRBJ2-3,TRBV30,NA,once,TGTGCCTGGAGTGTACAGGCCACAGATACGCAGTATTTT,CAWSVQATDTQYF
16,TRBJ2-3,TRBV7-9,TRBD2,NA,TGTGCCAGCAGCCCGCACAGCGGGAGGGGCACAGATACGCAGTATTTT,CASSPHSGRGTDTQYF
15,TRBJ2-7,TRBV6-1,NA,NA,TGTGCCAGCAGTGAAACCCAAGGCCCAGCCTACGAGCAGTACTTC,CASSETQGPAYEQYF
20,TRBJ1-3,TRBV30,TRBD1,NA,TGTGCCTGGAGACCCGGGACAGGCGTATATTCTGAGCTGGCTGGAAACACCATATATTTT,CAWRPGTGVYSELAGNTIYF
13,TRBJ2-1,TRBV5-6,NA,once,TGTGCCAGCGGGGCTTCATCCTACAATGAGCAGTTCTTC,CASGASSYNEQFF
15,TRBJ2-2,TRBV30,NA,NA,TGTGCCTGGAGTTACACAGGGTCGTACACCGGGGAGCTGTTTTTT,CAWSYTGSYTGELFF
15,TRBJ2-1,TRBV5-4,NA,few,TGTGCCAGCAAATTGGGGGGCTGGGGGAACAATGAGCAGTTCTTC,CASKLGGWGNNEQFF
14,TRBJ2-7,TRBV4-1,TRBD2,NA,TGCGCCAGCAGCCCCTCGGGACTAGCGTTCGAGCAGTACTTC,CASSPSGLAFEQYF
12,TRBJ2-7,TRBV29-1,NA,NA,TGCAGCGTTTCAGGGGCGGCCTACGAGCAGTACTTC,CSVSGAAYEQYF
14,TRBJ1-2,TRBV5-4,NA,NA,TGTGCCAGCAGCTTGGTTTCAGGGAACTATGGCTACACCTTC,CASSLVSGNYGYTF
16,TRBJ2-7,TRBV11-2,NA,NA,TGTGCCAGCAGCCCAGGGCGGGGACAGCTTCGAGAGGGGCAGTACTTC,CASSPGRGQLREGQYF
16,TRBJ2-5,TRBV2,TRBD2,NA,TGTGCCAGCAGAGAGGGACTAGCGGAACCGCAAGAGACCCAGTACTTC,CASREGLAEPQETQYF
19,TRBJ2-6,TRBV5-1,TRBD2,NA,TGCGCCAGCAGCTTGTACGTCTCAGCGGGAGTAAGTGGGGCCAACGTCCTGACTTTC,CASSLYVSAGVSGANVLTF
14,TRBJ2-7,TRBV6-5,NA,NA,TGTGCCAGCAGTTACTGGGGGCAGTCCTACGAGCAGTACTTC,CASSYWGQSYEQYF
14,TRBJ2-7,TRBV30,TRBD2,NA,TGTGCCTGGAGTGTTGGCGGGGGGGCTAGGGAGCAGTACTTC,CAWSVGGGAREQYF
15,TRBJ2-5,TRBV15,NA,NA,TGTGCCACCAGCAGAGACCTGCTTACCCCAGAGACCCAGTACTTC,CATSRDLLTPETQYF
13,TRBJ2-5,TRBV5-8,NA,once,TGTGCCAGCCGGGACAGCGGGTCAGAGACCCAGTACTTC,CASRDSGSETQYF
14,TRBJ1-4,TRBV28,TRBD1,once,TGTGCCAGCAGTTTAAGACAGGGGGGGGAAAAACTGTTTTTT,CASSLRQGGEKLFF
16,TRBJ1-5,TRBV5-6,NA,NA,TGTGCCAGCAGCCTTGGGAGGCAGGGGATTAATCAGCCCCAGCATTTT,CASSLGRQGINQPQHF
16,TRBJ1-4,TRBV11-2,NA,NA,TGTGCCAGCAGCTTAGGGCTCGGGACTAATAATGAAAAACTGTTTTTT,CASSLGLGTNNEKLFF
17,TRBJ1-5,TRBV5-1,TRBD1,NA,TGCGCCAGCAGCCCGGGGAGACAGGGGTATAGCAATCAGCCCCAGCATTTT,CASSPGRQGYSNQPQHF
17,TRBJ2-1,TRBV5-1,TRBD1,NA,TGCGCCAGCAGCCTTGGGGTGTCGGGACAGCGCTACAATGAGCAGTTCTTC,CASSLGVSGQRYNEQFF
13,TRBJ1-2,TRBV14,NA,NA,TGTGCCAGCAGCCAGGGGAGTCCCTATGGCTACACCTTC,CASSQGSPYGYTF
13,TRBJ1-3,TRBV25-1,NA,NA,TGTGCCAGCAGTGGTGGGACCTCGGACACCATATATTTT,CASSGGTSDTIYF
15,TRBJ1-1,TRBV29-1,NA,NA,TGCAGCGTTGGAATGGGAGTAAAAGTGAACACTGAAGCTTTCTTT,CSVGMGVKVNTEAFF
16,TRBJ2-7,TRBV7-2,NA,NA,TGTGCCAGCAGCTTAGAAGTTTCTCGAGGAGCCTACGAGCAGTACTTC,CASSLEVSRGAYEQYF
16,TRBJ1-6,TRBV9,NA,NA,TGTGCCAGCCCCGCCCGGCCACACTCCTATAATTCACCCCTCCACTTT,CASPARPHSYNSPLHF
13,TRBJ2-3,TRBV7-2,NA,NA,TGTGCCAGCAGCTCTCCCAACAGCGACACGCAGTATTTT,CASSSPNSDTQYF
13,TRBJ2-2,TRBV11-1,NA,NA,TGTGCCAGCAGCCACTCGAACACCGGGGAGCTGTTTTTT,CASSHSNTGELFF
15,TRBJ1-5,TRBV27,NA,NA,TGTGCCAGCAGTCCCTTCGGGCAGGGTGGTCAGCCCCAGCATTTT,CASSPFGQGGQPQHF
13,TRBJ2-5,TRBV5-5,NA,NA,TGTGCCAGCAGCTTGGCGAGGTCCGAGACCCAGTACTTC,CASSLARSETQYF
13,TRBJ2-3,TRBV30,NA,few,TGTGCCTGGACACGGTCCAGGACAGATACGCAGTATTTT,CAWTRSRTDTQYF
15,TRBJ2-5,TRBV11-3,TRBD2,NA,TGTGCCAGCAGCTCGATGCGGGGGTTCGAGGAGACCCAGTACTTC,CASSSMRGFEETQYF
14,TRBJ1-5,TRBV19,NA,NA,TGTGCCAGTAGTAGTTCGGGGATGTTTCAGCCCCAGCATTTT,CASSSSGMFQPQHF
16,TRBJ1-2,TRBV18,TRBD1,NA,TGTGCCAGCTCACCACCGTCAGGGACAGAAGGCCGAGGCTACACCTTC,CASSPPSGTEGRGYTF
14,TRBJ2-7,TRBV19,NA,NA,TGTGCCAGTAGTATTCAGACAGGCTCCTACGAGCAGTACTTC,CASSIQTGSYEQYF
13,TRBJ1-5,TRBV19,NA,NA,TGTGCCAGTAAGTGGGGAGACAATCAGCCCCAGCATTTT,CASKWGDNQPQHF
11,TRBJ2-1,TRBV30,NA,NA,TGTGCTCATACAGGGTCTAGCACCCTGTTCTTC,CAHTGSSTLFF